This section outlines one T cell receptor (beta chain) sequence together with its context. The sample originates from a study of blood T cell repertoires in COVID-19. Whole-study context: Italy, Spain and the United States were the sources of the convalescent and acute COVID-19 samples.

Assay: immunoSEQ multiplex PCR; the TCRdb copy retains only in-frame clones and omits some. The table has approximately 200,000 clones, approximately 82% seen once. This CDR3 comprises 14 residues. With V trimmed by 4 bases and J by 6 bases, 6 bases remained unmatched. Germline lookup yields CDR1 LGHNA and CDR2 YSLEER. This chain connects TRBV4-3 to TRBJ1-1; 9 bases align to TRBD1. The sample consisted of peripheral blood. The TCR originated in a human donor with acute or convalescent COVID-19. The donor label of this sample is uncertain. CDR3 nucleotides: TGCGCCAGCAGCCTGGGACAGGGAAGGGCTGAAGCTTTCTTT. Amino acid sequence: CASSLGQGRAEAFF.